Listed below are T cell receptor beta chains from one sample, sequenced in a study of Graves' ophthalmopathy and Graves' hyperthyroidism. One entry per CDR3 protein results from TCRdb running MiXCR on the multiplex PCR reads. The sample lists around 1.1 million distinct CDR3 sequences, 36% occurring once. What was sequenced was peripheral blood or thyroid tissue (not recorded which). These receptors originate from an adult man with Graves' hyperthyroidism. Each CDR3 is given with its conserved first and last residue. D genes are given only for firm matches. Clone size is not always given. Where it is, it says once, few, many or a class for expanded clones.

d_gene | j_gene | v_gene | abundance | CDR3aa | CDR3nt
- | TRBJ2-5 | TRBV11-2 | - | CASRRPGHRETQYF | TGTGCCAGCAGGCGACCGGGACATCGCGAGACCCAGTACTTC
- | TRBJ2-7 | TRBV7-2 | many | CASSLLDGAYEQYF | TGTGCCAGCAGCCTCCTAGACGGGGCCTACGAGCAGTACTTC
- | TRBJ2-5 | TRBV25-1 | - | CASNQRGEETQYF | TGTGCCAGCAACCAACGGGGAGAGGAGACCCAGTACTTC
- | TRBJ1-5 | TRBV5-8 | many | CASSFSWPQHF | TGTGCCAGCAGCTTTTCGTGGCCCCAGCATTTT
TRBD1 | TRBJ2-7 | TRBV29-1 | - | CSSYKSGQGIYEQYF | TGCAGCAGTTACAAATCCGGACAGGGTATCTACGAGCAGTACTTC
TRBD1 | TRBJ1-6 | TRBV7-9 | - | CASSTDRGFSPLHF | TGTGCCAGCAGCACGGACAGGGGTTTCTCACCCCTCCACTTT
- | TRBJ2-5 | TRBV29-1 | - | CSVEAWVAEKGGTQYF | TGCAGCGTTGAGGCCTGGGTGGCGGAAAAAGGGGGGACCCAGTACTTC
TRBD1 | TRBJ2-7 | TRBV11-2 | few | CASSPTGGAPYEQYF | TGTGCCAGCAGCCCCACAGGGGGCGCCCCCTACGAGCAGTACTTC
TRBD1 | TRBJ1-1 | TRBV2 | - | CASTWGQLNTEAFF | TGTGCCAGCACTTGGGGACAGTTGAACACTGAAGCTTTCTTT
- | TRBJ1-2 | TRBV29-1 | many | CSVESGARGYTF | TGCAGCGTTGAATCGGGGGCGCGGGGCTACACCTTC
TRBD1 | TRBJ2-7 | TRBV7-6 | many | CASSLRQGESEQYF | TGTGCCAGCAGCTTGAGACAGGGCGAAAGCGAGCAGTACTTC
- | TRBJ2-7 | TRBV6-5 | - | CASSSRQTSYEQYF | TGTGCCAGCAGTTCTCGGCAGACCTCCTACGAGCAGTACTTC
- | TRBJ2-2 | TRBV24-1 | many | CATRSTTGNTGELFF | TGTGCCACCAGATCCACGACAGGGAACACCGGGGAGCTGTTTTTT
TRBD1 | TRBJ2-7 | TRBV29-1 | many | CSGTDRGYEQYF | TGCAGCGGGACAGACAGGGGCTACGAGCAGTACTTC
- | TRBJ1-3 | TRBV14 | - | CASSQDPFAGNGNTIYF | TGTGCCAGCAGCCAAGATCCCTTTGCAGGGAACGGAAACACCATATATTTT
- | TRBJ2-7 | TRBV9 | many | CASSVDVGEDEQYF | TGTGCCAGCAGCGTAGACGTGGGGGAGGACGAGCAGTACTTC
- | TRBJ2-5 | TRBV4-1 | many | CASSQVRDSLQETQYF | TGCGCCAGCAGCCAAGTCCGAGACTCTCTACAAGAGACCCAGTACTTC
TRBD1 | TRBJ1-1 | TRBV29-1 | many | CSVRQGENTEAFF | TGCAGCGTTCGACAGGGCGAGAACACTGAAGCTTTCTTT